These 22 T cell receptor beta chains were sequenced from one sample in a study of T cell responses to AZD1222 COVID-19 vaccine. Method: immunoSEQ multiplex PCR; TCRdb's copy keeps in-frame clones and lacks some. In the table there are roughly 130,000 clones, about 86% of which are singletons. The sample was peripheral blood, taken on day 0 of AZD1222 vaccination. The source is an adult in good health.

The CDR3 sequence is CAWSEPGQGNEKLFF. In DNA form, the CDR3 reads TGTGCCTGGAGTGAACCGGGACAGGGGAATGAAAAACTGTTTTTT. This sequence joins TRBV30 and TRBJ1-4, with TRBD1 matching over 10 bases. V shed 1 base, J shed 5 bases, and the junction held 4 bases outside the gene matches. Germline lookup yields CDR1 GTSNPN and CDR2 SVGIG (reference sequence). This CDR3 has 15 residues.

This chain links TRBV7-9 with TRBJ1-2; TRBD1 matches at 9 bases. Germline V gene sequence: CDR1 SEHNR, CDR2 FQNEAQ (reference sequence). The CDR3 length is 12 residues. The trim removed 6 bases at V and 13 bases at J, leaving 9 bases unmatched. The CDR3 sequence is CASSQDRGGATF. CDR3 bases: TGTGCCAGCAGTCAGGACAGGGGAGGAGCCACCTTC.

In this sample, this clone turned up once. The chain combines TRBV29-1 with TRBJ1-2; 10 bases line up with TRBD1. This CDR3 has 12 amino acids. Trimming cost V 7 bases and J 7 bases; bases outside gene matches: 6. Germline V lookup: CDR1 SQVTM, CDR2 ANQGSEA. In DNA form, the CDR3 reads TGCAGCGAGAGCGGGACAGGGGCTGGCTACACCTTC. This translates into CSESGTGAGYTF.

This clone was recorded a few times. A much larger clone is a single base away; this may be a read error. The rearrangement links TRBV7-3 to TRBJ2-3; D gene uncertain. Germline lookup yields CDR1 SGHTA and CDR2 FQGTGA. CDR3 length equals 13 residues. The V end lost 4 bases, the J end lost 2 bases, and 7 bases lay between the germline ends. CDR3 sequence: CASSSEYTDTQYF. For the CDR3, the DNA is TGTGCCAGCAGCTCGGAGTACACAGATACGCAGTATTTT.

This clone showed up just once. CDR3 nucleotide sequence: TGCGCCAGCAGCTTGACGGCTCCGGGGGGTAGGAACACCGGGGAGCTGTTTTTT. This gives the protein CASSLTAPGGRNTGELFF. The V gene is TRBV5-1, the J gene TRBJ2-2; TRBD2 agrees at 7 bases. Germline CDR1 is SGHRS and CDR2 is YFSETQ. Trimming cost V 1 base and J 1 base; bases outside gene matches: 10. The CDR3 sequence is 18 residues long. Full variable domain (outside the CDR3, taken from reference TRBV5-1 and TRBJ2-2): KAGVTQTPRYLIKTRGQQVTLSCSPISGHRSVSWYQQTPGQGLQFLFEYFSETQRNKGNFPGRFSGRQFSNSRSEMNVSTLELGDSALYLCASSLTAPGGRNTGELFFGEGSRLTVL.

Regarding this clone: Other DNA sequences of this sample code for an identical CDR3. The chain couples TRBV6-6 to TRBJ2-3; no firm D call. This CDR3 contains 12 residues. Per the germline V gene, CDR1 is MNHNY and CDR2 is SVGAGI (reference sequence). Trimming took off 6 bases at V and 2 bases at J, with 6 bases between the two ends. As DNA, the CDR3 is TGTGCCAGCAGCCCATCCACAGATACGCAGTATTTT. Its translation: CASSPSTDTQYF.

The sample holds a few counts of this clone. The J gene is TRBJ1-2, the V gene TRBV2, with no clear D. Germline V CDR1 and CDR2: SNHLY, FYNNEI. This CDR3 region has 14 residues. Trimming cost V 2 bases and J 4 bases, with 11 bases left between them. This CDR3 reads CASSELGIGYGYTF. The CDR3 coding sequence is TGTGCCAGCAGTGAACTAGGAATAGGCTATGGCTACACCTTC.

The chain carries TRBV7-9 and TRBJ2-1; TRBD1 matches 11 bases. The CDR3 has 16 amino acids. The V gene's germline CDR1 is SEHNR and CDR2 FQNEAQ (reference sequence). Trimming removed 4 bases from V and 13 bases from J; junction bases left unmatched: 15. The CDR3 bases are TGTGCCAGCAGCTCGATTGGACAGGGGGCGTTTGAGGGTCAGTTCTTC. It specifies CASSSIGQGAFEGQFF.

The chain combines TRBV5-1 with TRBJ1-1, with TRBD1 as a possible D gene (5 bases). The CDR3 totals 18 residues. V gave up 4 bases and J gave up 3 bases, with 25 bases separating them. Germline V gene data show CDR1 as SGHRS and CDR2 as YFSETQ. The CDR3 loop is CASSKYIAPGSRDTEAFF. Here the CDR3 DNA reads TGCGCCAGCAGCAAATATATAGCCCCAGGGTCGAGGGACACTGAAGCTTTCTTT.

This chain joins TRBV28 and TRBJ2-7; 8 bases align to TRBD2. CDR1 is MDHEN, CDR2 SYDVKM, per germline. V lost 2 bases and J lost 0; bases outside the gene matches: 3. The CDR3 has 15 amino acids. The CDR3 sequence: CASSLPSGYSYEQYF. The CDR3 nucleotides read TGTGCCAGCAGTTTACCTAGCGGGTACTCCTACGAGCAGTACTTC.

This chain joins TRBV18 and TRBJ1-5; possible D gene TRBD1, 5 bases. CDR3 length: 16 residues. The germline V gene encodes CDR1 KGHSH and CDR2 LQKENI. Trimming took off 2 bases at V and 0 bases at J, with 11 bases between the two ends. CDR3 amino acids: CASSPRGSHSNQPQHF. CDR3 nucleotides: TGTGCCAGCTCACCAAGGGGCAGCCATAGCAATCAGCCCCAGCATTTT.

The chain links TRBV7-2 to TRBJ2-3, with a weak D call TRBD1 (5 bases). CDR3 length: 13 residues. CDR1 SGHTA and CDR2 FQGNSA come from the germline V gene. Trimming left V 5 bases short and J 7 bases short, with 13 bases between. The CDR3 sequence: CASSNSKGNTQYF. CDR3 coding DNA: TGTGCCAGCAGCAATAGCAAGGGGAATACGCAGTATTTT.

The chain combines TRBV7-8 with TRBJ2-1; no clear D. With 5 bases removed from V and 3 bases from J, the gap between germline ends came to 20 bases. Germline-derived CDR1 and CDR2 are SGHVS and FQNEAQ. CDR3 length: 17 amino acids. In DNA form, the CDR3 reads TGTGCCAGCAGCACCCGACTTCTAGGAAGAATCTACAATGAGCAGTTCTTC. Amino acid sequence: CASSTRLLGRIYNEQFF. The full variable domain, in which reference TRBV7-8 and TRBJ2-1 provide the parts outside the CDR3, is GAGVSQSPRYKVAKRGQDVALRCDPISGHVSLFWYQQALGQGPEFLTYFQNEAQLDKSGLPSDRFFAERPEGSVSTLKIQRTQQEDSAVYLCASSTRLLGRIYNEQFFGPGTRLTVL.

The V and J genes are TRBV3-1 (or the pseudogene TRBV3-2) and TRBJ2-2, with 11 bases that match TRBD2. V trimming: 0 bases; J trimming: 6 bases; junction bases outside the gene matches: 6. Germline V gene data show CDR1 as LGHDT and CDR2 as YNNKEL (reference sequence). The CDR3 spans 17 residues. As DNA, the CDR3 is TGTGCCAGCAGCCAAGAAGCGGGGACTAGCGGCGCCGGGGAGCTGTTTTTT. Protein sequence: CASSQEAGTSGAGELFF.

Only one count was recorded for this clone. J is TRBJ1-1 and V is TRBV7-3; 7 bases are shared with TRBD1. The length of the CDR3 is 13 residues. J lost 5 bases, V lost 4 bases, and 4 bases had no gene match. In germline, CDR1 is SGHTA, CDR2 FQGTGA. The CDR3 DNA reads as TGTGCCAGCAGCTCTAACAGGGGAACTGAAGCTTTCTTT. It encodes CASSSNRGTEAFF.

This CDR3 reads CASSLYSSGGNTYEQYF. The CDR3 region has the DNA TGTGCCAGCAGCTTATACTCTAGCGGGGGAAATACCTACGAGCAGTACTTC. The V call is TRBV7-2, the J call TRBJ2-7, with TRBD2 matching over 10 bases. V lost 2 bases, J lost 2 bases, and 9 bases stayed unmatched. This CDR3 has 17 amino acids. Germline V CDR1 and CDR2: SGHTA, FQGNSA.

The V and J genes are TRBV10-3 and TRBJ1-5; no clear D gene. The CDR3 is 13 amino acids. CDR1 is ENHRY and CDR2 is SYGVKD in the germline V gene. V was cut by 5 bases and J by 0 bases, with 5 bases left in between. The CDR3 sequence: CAISFYSNQPQHF. As DNA, the CDR3 is TGTGCCATCAGTTTCTATAGCAATCAGCCCCAGCATTTT.

The chain has TRBV6-5 and TRBJ1-6; D remains ambiguous. Germline loops: CDR1 MNHEY, CDR2 SVGAGI. This CDR3 spans 12 amino acids. V gave up 2 bases and J gave up 6 bases, with 2 bases separating them. CDR3 sequence reads: CASSYVNSPLHF. The CDR3 bases are TGTGCCAGCAGTTACGTTAATTCACCCCTCCACTTT.

This chain connects TRBV5-1 to TRBJ2-3, with D possibly TRBD2 on 6 matching bases. Trimming left V 3 bases short and J 1 base short, with 12 bases between. There are 15 residues in the CDR3. Germline loops: CDR1 SGHRS, CDR2 YFSETQ. In nucleotides, the CDR3 is TGCGCCAGCAGCTCTTTACTAGCTGGCACAGATACGCAGTATTTT. Residues: CASSSLLAGTDTQYF.

V is TRBV7-3 and J is TRBJ2-1; tentative D call: TRBD2 (5 bases). The CDR3 covers 14 residues. V lost 5 bases to trimming and J lost 1 base, with 9 bases between them. Looked up from germline, CDR1 is SGHTA and CDR2 is FQGTGA. Written as DNA, the CDR3 is TGTGCCAGCAGCCCCCAGCGGTCCTACAATGAGCAGTTCTTC. Its translation is CASSPQRSYNEQFF.

This clone was picked up one time. The rearrangement uses TRBV12-5 and TRBJ2-7; TRBD1 aligns across 9 bases. Germline loops: CDR1 LGHNT, CDR2 FRNRAP. V lost 7 bases to trimming and J lost 0 bases; unmatched junction nucleotides: 10. The CDR3 extends over 16 amino acids. The DNA of the CDR3 is TGTGCTAGTGCCTTGGAGGGGACAGGGAGCTCCTACGAGCAGTACTTC. This translates into CASALEGTGSSYEQYF.

The chain uses TRBV3-1 (or the pseudogene TRBV3-2) and TRBJ1-4; D remains ambiguous. Trimming took off 2 bases at V and 2 bases at J, with 0 bases between the two ends. This CDR3 contains 12 residues. CDR1 LGHDT and CDR2 YNNKEL come from the germline V gene (reference sequence). In nucleotides, the CDR3 is TGTGCCAGCAGCCAAACTAATGAAAAACTGTTTTTT. Translation: CASSQTNEKLFF.